This passage covers 20 T cell receptor beta chains from one sample sequenced in a study of T-cell memory formation after mild COVID-19. One entry per CDR3 protein results from TCRdb running MiXCR on the 5' RACE reads. The sample records over 400,000 distinct CDR3 sequences, more than 20% being singletons. Sequencing input: PBMCs or a T cell subset sorted from them (not recorded which). These receptors originate from an adult woman who had mild COVID-19 (a few samples of this study predate the infection). Cell type and time point are not known.

This chain connects TRBV7-8 to TRBJ2-7, with D perhaps TRBD2 (6 bases). In germline, CDR1 is SGHVS, CDR2 FQNEAQ. This CDR3 has 16 residues. Trimming pared 0 bases from V and 6 bases from J, leaving 18 bases between. The CDR3 DNA reads TGTGCCAGCAGCTTAGCGGGAGGCGTGAGGGGACTCGAGCAGTACTTC. This gives the protein CASSLAGGVRGLEQYF.

This clonotype showed up just a few times. V usage is TRBV11-2 and J usage is TRBJ2-2; D unresolved. V was cut by 4 bases and J by 11 bases, with 8 bases left in between. Looked up from germline, CDR1 is SGHAT and CDR2 is FQNNGV. The CDR3 contains 11 residues. The CDR3 here is CASSSQIELFF. CDR3 DNA: TGTGCCAGCAGCTCACAAATAGAGCTGTTTTTT.

This clonotype turned up a few times. The V call is TRBV20-1, the J call TRBJ2-1, with 10 bases fitting TRBD2. Germline trimming cut 5 bases from V and 7 bases from J; bases unmatched to any gene: 11. Germline V gives CDR1 DFQATT, CDR2 SNEGSKA (reference sequence). The CDR3 consists of 15 residues. The CDR3 spells CSARMSGRADNEQFF. The DNA of the CDR3 is TGCAGTGCTCGAATGAGCGGGAGGGCCGATAATGAGCAGTTCTTC.

This clonotype has just a few counts. The chain combines TRBV3-1 with TRBJ2-1; no reliable D call. Germline CDR1 reads LGHDT; CDR2 reads YNNKEL (reference sequence). This CDR3 contains 11 residues. V was shortened by 0 bases and J by 9 bases, with 3 bases between the two germline ends. Here the CDR3 reads CASSQDTEQFF. In nucleotides, the CDR3 is TGTGCCAGCAGCCAAGACACTGAGCAGTTCTTC.

By frequency in the sample, this clonotype is medium-sized. This chain joins TRBV20-1 and TRBJ1-1; tentatively, D is TRBD1 (5 bases). From germline, CDR1 is DFQATT and CDR2 SNEGSKA (reference sequence). Trimming stripped 1 base from V and 3 bases from J, with 12 bases between. This CDR3 is built from 14 residues. CDR3 loop: CSARGEVGDTEAFF. The CDR3 DNA sequence: TGCAGTGCTAGAGGAGAGGTGGGGGACACTGAAGCTTTCTTT.

The chain carries TRBV11-2 and TRBJ2-1, with 10 bases aligning to TRBD2. Germline values: CDR1 SGHAT, CDR2 FQNNGV. This CDR3 is built from 18 residues. Trimming cost V 5 bases and J 0 bases; bases outside gene matches: 10. CDR3 DNA: TGTGCCAGCAGCCCAGCGGGAGGGCCTCCTCTCTCCTACAATGAGCAGTTCTTC. Translating it yields CASSPAGGPPLSYNEQFF.

This chain joins TRBV5-6 and TRBJ1-2, with no clear D. CDR1 is SGHDT, CDR2 YYEEEE, per germline. The CDR3 has 14 amino acids. V was pared by 3 bases and J by 6 bases, with 15 bases between. CDR3 amino acids: CASSWPRGDHGYTF. Here the CDR3 DNA reads TGTGCCAGCAGCTGGCCCCGGGGAGATCATGGCTACACCTTC.

The chain links TRBV9 to TRBJ2-1, with TRBD2 as a possible D gene (6 bases). The CDR3 runs 16 residues. The V gene's germline CDR1 is SGDLS and CDR2 YYNGEE. V lost 0 bases to trimming and J lost 1 base, with 11 bases between them. This CDR3 is CASSVGAGNSYNEQFF. The DNA for the CDR3 is TGTGCCAGCAGCGTAGGAGCGGGCAATTCCTACAATGAGCAGTTCTTC.

This clonotype appeared a few times. This chain links TRBV10-3 with TRBJ1-6, with D unclear. Deletions cut 7 bases from V and 7 bases from J, with 14 bases between. CDR3 size: 14 residues. Germline V gene data show CDR1 as ENHRY and CDR2 as SYGVKD. In DNA, the CDR3 is TGTGCCATCATGGAGGGAGGGAAGAATTCACCCCTCCACTTT. Its translation is CAIMEGGKNSPLHF.

This clonotype was detected a few times. The V call is TRBV5-1, the J call TRBJ2-7; TRBD2 matches 7 bases. This CDR3 is 13 amino acids long. Germline V gene data show CDR1 as SGHRS and CDR2 as YFSETQ. With V trimmed by 3 bases and J by 5 bases, 5 bases remained unmatched. CDR3 residues: CASSSSGDHEQYF. In DNA form, the CDR3 reads TGCGCCAGCAGCTCCAGCGGGGACCACGAGCAGTACTTC.

The rearrangement links TRBV4-1 to TRBJ1-6; D perhaps matches TRBD1 (6 bases). Trimming took off 0 bases at V and 9 bases at J, with 9 bases between the two ends. The CDR3 totals 14 residues. The germline CDR1 and CDR2 sequences are MGHRA and YSYEKL. CDR3 in DNA: TGCGCCAGCAGCCAAGAGGGGGGCAGTTCACCCCTCCACTTT. Amino acids: CASSQEGGSSPLHF.

In this sample, this clonotype turned up many times. J is TRBJ2-1 and V is TRBV5-4; no reliable D call. V was trimmed by 7 bases and J by 6 bases, leaving 20 bases between them. The CDR3 has 15 amino acids. Per germline, CDR1 SGHNT and CDR2 YYREEE (reference sequence). Here the CDR3 DNA reads TGTGCCAGCTCCTCTATAGTCACGTCGTTCAATGAGCAGTTCTTC. This encodes CASSSIVTSFNEQFF. Full variable domain (rest looked up from reference TRBV5-4 and TRBJ2-1): ETGVTQSPTHLIKTRGQQVTLRCSSQSGHNTVSWYQQALGQGPQFIFQYYREEENGRGNFPPRFSGLQFPNYSSELNVNALELDDSALYLCASSSIVTSFNEQFFGPGTRLTVL.

This chain connects TRBV5-6 to TRBJ1-5; no definite D call. The V gene lost 4 bases and the J gene lost 7 bases, with 9 bases spanning the gap. The CDR3 is 12 residues long. CDR1 is SGHDT, CDR2 YYEEEE, per germline. CDR3 in DNA: TGTGCCAGCAGCGTGGCGGGGCAGCCCCAGCATTTT. Protein: CASSVAGQPQHF.

This clonotype appeared many times. The CDR3 DNA follows: TGTGCCAGCAGTTCCCCGGGACAGATCTACAATGAGCAGTTCTTC. It translates to CASSSPGQIYNEQFF. V gene TRBV6-5 combines with J gene TRBJ2-1, with TRBD1 identical over 7 bases. Germline V gene sequence: CDR1 MNHEY, CDR2 SVGAGI. J gave up 3 bases and V 4 bases, and 6 bases lay outside the gene matches. The CDR3 runs 15 residues.

Only a few counts were recorded for this clonotype. This chain uses TRBV12-3 or TRBV12-4 with TRBJ1-4; the D is unclear. CDR3 size: 14 residues. V was trimmed by 4 bases and J by 0 bases, leaving 6 bases between them. The DNA for the CDR3 is TGTGCCAGCAGTTACACTACAACTAATGAAAAACTGTTTTTT. It specifies CASSYTTTNEKLFF.

This chain connects TRBV12-3 or TRBV12-4 to TRBJ1-2; D possibly corresponds to TRBD1 (6 bases). V shed 5 bases and J shed 7 bases, with 20 bases lying between them. The CDR3 has 15 residues. The CDR3 DNA follows: TGTGCCAGCAGTCCTGGACAGCGCTCTCCATTTGGCTACACCTTC. It yields the protein CASSPGQRSPFGYTF.

This clonotype has more than one count but fewer than ten. Here the CDR3 DNA reads TGTGCCACCAGCAGAGAGAGAATGAACACTGAAGCTTTCTTT. Protein sequence: CATSRERMNTEAFF. The chain links TRBV15 to TRBJ1-1; D call uncertain. V was shortened by 0 bases and J by 0 bases, with 5 bases between the two germline ends. The CDR3 totals 14 residues. Looked up from germline, CDR1 is LNHNV and CDR2 is YYDKDF (reference sequence).

The chain has TRBV20-1 and TRBJ2-7, with D maybe TRBD1 (6 bases). Trimming cost V 3 bases and J 2 bases, with 17 bases left between them. Germline lookup yields CDR1 DFQATT and CDR2 SNEGSKA (reference sequence). There are 15 residues in the CDR3. CDR3 nucleotides: TGCAGTGCTAGGTCAACCTGGGACACAACCTACGAGCAGTACTTC. It translates to CSARSTWDTTYEQYF.

This chain joins TRBV5-1 and TRBJ1-1, with D unclear. The V gene lost 4 bases and the J gene lost 1 base, with 11 bases spanning the gap. Germline V gene data show CDR1 as SGHRS and CDR2 as YFSETQ. The CDR3 has 14 amino acids. The CDR3 DNA follows: TGCGCCAGCAGCACGAAAGGACCGAACACTGAAGCTTTCTTT. Amino acid sequence: CASSTKGPNTEAFF.

V usage is TRBV10-3 and J usage is TRBJ2-7, with 10 bases lining up with TRBD2. Per the germline V gene, CDR1 is ENHRY and CDR2 is SYGVKD. The CDR3 totals 14 residues. The ends lost 4 bases at V and 6 bases at J; junction bases unmatched: 6. This CDR3 reads CAISGGLAIGEQYF. CDR3 coding DNA: TGTGCCATCAGTGGGGGACTAGCGATAGGCGAGCAGTACTTC.